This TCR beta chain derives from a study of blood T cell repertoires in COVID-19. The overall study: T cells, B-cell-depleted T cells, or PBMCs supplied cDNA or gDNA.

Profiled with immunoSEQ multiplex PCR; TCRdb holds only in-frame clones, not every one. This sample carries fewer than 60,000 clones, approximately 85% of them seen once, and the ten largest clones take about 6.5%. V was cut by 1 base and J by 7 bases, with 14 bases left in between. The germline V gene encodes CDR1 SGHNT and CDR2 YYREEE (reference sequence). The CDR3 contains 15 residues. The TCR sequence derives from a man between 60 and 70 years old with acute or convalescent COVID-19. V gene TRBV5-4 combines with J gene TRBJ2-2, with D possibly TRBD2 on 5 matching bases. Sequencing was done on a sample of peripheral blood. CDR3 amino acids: CASSLPSLAGGELFF. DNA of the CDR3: TGTGCCAGCAGCTTGCCCTCTCTAGCAGGCGGGGAGCTGTTTTTT.